This T cell receptor beta chain stems from a study of shared clonotypes between healthy human individuals. About 30,000 T cell genomes (about 0.2 ug DNA) went into each sorted-subset replicate. Here immunoSEQ multiplex PCR was the method, and the copy in TCRdb shows in-frame clones only, minus some. The table has about 2 million clones, about 94% seen once; the top ten hold approximately 1.2%. As defined, naive CD8 cells were CD45RO-negative and positively selected for CCR7, with terminally differentiated effector memory CD45RA+ cells excluded. The CDR3 contains 15 residues. The germline V and J ends were trimmed by 3 bases and 0 bases, with 11 bases remaining between them. Germline CDR1 and CDR2: MNHEY and SVGAGI.

This sequence was found in a man younger than 35 in good health. The sequencing sample was made of naive CD8+ T cells sorted from blood. The chain has TRBV6-5 and TRBJ2-5, with D perhaps matching TRBD1 or TRBD2 (5 bases each). The CDR3 protein is CASSYLRGYQETQYF. CDR3 bases: TGTGCCAGCAGTTATCTCCGGGGCTACCAAGAGACCCAGTACTTC.